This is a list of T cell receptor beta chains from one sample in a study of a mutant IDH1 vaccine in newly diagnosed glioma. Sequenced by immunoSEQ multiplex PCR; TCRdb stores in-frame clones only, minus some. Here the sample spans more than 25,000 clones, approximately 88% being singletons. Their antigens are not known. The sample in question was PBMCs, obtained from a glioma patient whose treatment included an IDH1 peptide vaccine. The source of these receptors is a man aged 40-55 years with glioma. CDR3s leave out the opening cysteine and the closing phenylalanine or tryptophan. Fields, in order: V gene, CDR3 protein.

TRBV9 ASSVAGGYSGNTIY
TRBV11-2 ASSQGAGRYGYT
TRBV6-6 ASSLSGGGGNEQF
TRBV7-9 ASSFIRGGEQY
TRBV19 ASSGTQGNYGYT
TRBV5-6 ASSPGAAYGYT
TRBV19 ASSRDIGEQF
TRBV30 AWSVRESGYT
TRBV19 ASSLQGAKVFGYT
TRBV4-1 ASSQDGGGSTAGELF
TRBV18 ASSPQRSGGSSGELF
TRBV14 ASSQLSRGSPRSTEAF
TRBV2 ASSHRTGMNTEAF
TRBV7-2 ASSFADSTDTQY
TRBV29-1 SASPNTGELF
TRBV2 ASSGTQNANEKLF
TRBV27 ASSFIPGWETQY
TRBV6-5 ASSTRTPMNTEAF
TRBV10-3 AIEIRGNPYNSPLH
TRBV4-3 ASSERQGARTEAF
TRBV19 ASSISRTTRETQY
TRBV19 ASSRTSGSDGQETQY
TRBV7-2 ASSLDPGPEQF
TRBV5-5 ASRRGWTGETQY
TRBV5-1 ASSPLITSSYNEQF
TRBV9 ASALAGTHEQF
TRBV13 ASSSGQQNTEAF
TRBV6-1 ASSNTGGTYEQY
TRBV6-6 ASSYSSVTDTQY
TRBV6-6 ASSYRDNEQF
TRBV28 ASRRRSTSTDTQY
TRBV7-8 ASSLAVGSPQH
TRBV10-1 ASSGTGGSGELF
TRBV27 ASRPGQGPQETQY
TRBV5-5 ASSLWTVRYEQY
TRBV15 ATSRQAGGSSYEQY
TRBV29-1 SVFTGANTEAF